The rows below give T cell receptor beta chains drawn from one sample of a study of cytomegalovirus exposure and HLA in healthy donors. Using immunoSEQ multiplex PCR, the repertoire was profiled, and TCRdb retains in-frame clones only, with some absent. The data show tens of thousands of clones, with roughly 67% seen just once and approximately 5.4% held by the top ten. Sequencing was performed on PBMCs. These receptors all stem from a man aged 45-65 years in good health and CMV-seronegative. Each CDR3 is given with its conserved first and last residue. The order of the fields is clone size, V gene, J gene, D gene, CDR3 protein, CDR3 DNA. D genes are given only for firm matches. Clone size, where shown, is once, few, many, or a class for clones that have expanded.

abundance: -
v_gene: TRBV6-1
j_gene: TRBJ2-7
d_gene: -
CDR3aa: CASSDPFSLGGGLGEQYF
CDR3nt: TGTGCCAGCAGTGACCCCTTCTCCTTGGGGGGGGGCCTTGGCGAGCAGTACTTC

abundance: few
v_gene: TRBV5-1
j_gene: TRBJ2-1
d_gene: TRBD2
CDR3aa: CACKLAGVMNEQFF
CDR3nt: TGCGCCTGTAAACTAGCGGGGGTAATGAATGAGCAGTTCTTC

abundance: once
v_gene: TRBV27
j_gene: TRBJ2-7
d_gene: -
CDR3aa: CASSLGGADYEQYF
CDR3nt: TGTGCCAGCAGTTTAGGGGGGGCGGACTACGAGCAGTACTTC

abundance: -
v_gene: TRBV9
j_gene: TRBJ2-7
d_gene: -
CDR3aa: CASSHGGQPPYEQYF
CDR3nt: TGTGCCAGCAGCCATGGAGGCCAACCACCCTACGAGCAGTACTTC

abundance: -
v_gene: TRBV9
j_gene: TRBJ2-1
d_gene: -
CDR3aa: CASSVGTGSYNEQFF
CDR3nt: TGTGCCAGCAGCGTTGGGACTGGCTCCTACAATGAGCAGTTCTTC

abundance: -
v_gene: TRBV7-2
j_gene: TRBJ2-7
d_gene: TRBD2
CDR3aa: CASSVMAGDYYEQYF
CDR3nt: TGTGCCAGCAGTGTAATGGCGGGGGACTACTACGAGCAGTACTTC

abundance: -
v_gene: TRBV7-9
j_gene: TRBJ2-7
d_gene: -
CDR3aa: CASGRPDRSSYEQYF
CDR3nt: TGTGCCAGTGGACGGCCAGACAGGAGCTCCTACGAGCAGTACTTC

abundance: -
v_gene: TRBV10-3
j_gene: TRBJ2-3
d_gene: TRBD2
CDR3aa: CAISDPSGGQDTQYF
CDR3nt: TGTGCCATCAGTGACCCTAGCGGGGGTCAAGATACGCAGTATTTT

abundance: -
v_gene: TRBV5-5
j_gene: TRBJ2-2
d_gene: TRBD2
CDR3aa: CASSLAEGRGGELFF
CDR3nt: TGTGCCAGCAGCTTGGCTGAAGGGAGGGGCGGGGAGCTGTTTTTT

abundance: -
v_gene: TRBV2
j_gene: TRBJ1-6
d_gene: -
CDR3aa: CASSGGSGSYNSPLHF
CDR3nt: TGTGCCAGCAGTGGAGGGTCCGGCTCCTATAATTCACCCCTCCACTTT

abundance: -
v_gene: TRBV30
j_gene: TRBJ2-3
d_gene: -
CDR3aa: CAWSMWGTSTDTQYF
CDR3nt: TGTGCCTGGAGTATGTGGGGGACAAGCACAGATACGCAGTATTTT

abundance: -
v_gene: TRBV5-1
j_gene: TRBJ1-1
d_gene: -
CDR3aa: CASSLDPGGGTEAFF
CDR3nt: TGCGCCAGCAGCTTGGATCCGGGGGGCGGCACTGAAGCTTTCTTT

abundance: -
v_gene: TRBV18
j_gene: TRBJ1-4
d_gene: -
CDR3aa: CASSPPGQLTNEKLFF
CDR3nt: TGTGCCAGCTCACCACCGGGGCAGCTAACTAATGAAAAACTGTTTTTT